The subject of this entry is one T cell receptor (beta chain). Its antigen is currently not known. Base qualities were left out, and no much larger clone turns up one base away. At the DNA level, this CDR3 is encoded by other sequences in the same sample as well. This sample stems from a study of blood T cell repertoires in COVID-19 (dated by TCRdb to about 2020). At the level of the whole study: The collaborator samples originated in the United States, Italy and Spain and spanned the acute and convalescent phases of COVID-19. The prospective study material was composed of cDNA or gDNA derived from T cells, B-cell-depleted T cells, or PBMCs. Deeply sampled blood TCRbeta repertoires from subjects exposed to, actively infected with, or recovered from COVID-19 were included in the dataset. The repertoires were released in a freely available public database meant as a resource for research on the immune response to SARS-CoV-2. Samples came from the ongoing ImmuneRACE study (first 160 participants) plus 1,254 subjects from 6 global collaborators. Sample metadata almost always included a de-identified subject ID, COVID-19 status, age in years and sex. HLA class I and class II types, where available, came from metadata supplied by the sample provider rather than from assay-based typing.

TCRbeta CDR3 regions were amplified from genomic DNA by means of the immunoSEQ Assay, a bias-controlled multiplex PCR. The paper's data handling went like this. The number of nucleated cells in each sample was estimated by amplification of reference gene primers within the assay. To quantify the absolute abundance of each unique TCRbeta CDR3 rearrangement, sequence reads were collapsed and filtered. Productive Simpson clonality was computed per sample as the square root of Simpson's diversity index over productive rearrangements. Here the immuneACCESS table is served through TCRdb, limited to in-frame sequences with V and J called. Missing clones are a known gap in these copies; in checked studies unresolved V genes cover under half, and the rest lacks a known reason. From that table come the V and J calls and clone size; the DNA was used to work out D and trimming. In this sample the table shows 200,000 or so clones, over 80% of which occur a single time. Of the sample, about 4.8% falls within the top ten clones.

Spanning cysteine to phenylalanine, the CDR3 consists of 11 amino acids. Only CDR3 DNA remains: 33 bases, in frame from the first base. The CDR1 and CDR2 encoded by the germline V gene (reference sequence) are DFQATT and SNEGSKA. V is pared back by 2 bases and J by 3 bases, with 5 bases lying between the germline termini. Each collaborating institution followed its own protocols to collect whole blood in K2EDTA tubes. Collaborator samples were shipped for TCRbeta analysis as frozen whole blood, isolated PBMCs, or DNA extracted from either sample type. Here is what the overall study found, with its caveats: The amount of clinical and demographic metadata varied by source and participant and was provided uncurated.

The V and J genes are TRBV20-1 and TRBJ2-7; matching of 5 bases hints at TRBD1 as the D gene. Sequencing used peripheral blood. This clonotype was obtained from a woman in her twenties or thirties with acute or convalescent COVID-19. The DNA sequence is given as TGCAGTGCTAGACAGGGCTACGAGCAGTACTTC. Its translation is CSARQGYEQYF.